This passage covers 31 T cell receptor beta chains from one sample sequenced in a study of glioma-infiltrating T cells. Using RNA template, CDR3s of TCR alpha and beta were amplified with iRepertoire arm-PCR. Via MiXCR, TCRdb re-called the multiplex PCR reads, giving one row per CDR3 protein. This table has roughly 40,000 distinct CDR3 sequences, under 25% appearing once. The sequenced sample was glioma tissue, nonneoplastic brain tissue, or PBMCs (not recorded which). These receptors came from a human donor with low-grade glioma or glioblastoma, undergoing nonglioma brain surgery, or in good health (not recorded which).

This clonotype was counted many times. This chain connects TRBV4-1 to TRBJ2-7; D possibly corresponds to TRBD1 (6 bases). This CDR3 has 15 residues. Germline V CDR1 and CDR2: MGHRA, YSYEKL. Trimming shortened V by 4 bases and J by 3 bases, and 16 bases separated the two germline ends. The DNA of the CDR3 is TGCGCCAGCAGCCTTACCAGGGGACATAACTACGAGCAGTACTTC. It specifies CASSLTRGHNYEQYF.

This clonotype was detected only a few times. The chain links TRBV13 to TRBJ2-3; tentative D call: TRBD2 (8 bases). This CDR3 is 15 amino acids long. The germline CDR1 and CDR2 sequences are PRHDT and FYEKMQ (reference sequence). V was clipped by 4 bases and J by 7 bases, with 18 bases between them. The CDR3 loop reads CASSSPGGGRYTQYF. CDR3 nucleotide sequence: TGTGCCAGCAGCTCCCCGGGAGGGGGCCGGTATACGCAGTATTTT.

On this clonotype itself: The junction does not match germline at one end; this may be a read error. The V call is TRBV7-2, the J call TRBJ2-5, with unresolved D. Germline lookup yields CDR1 SGHTA and CDR2 FQGNSA. The CDR3 runs 14 residues. In DNA, the CDR3 is TGTGCCGGCAGCTTATCGGGCAGTCAAGGGACCCAGTACTTC. It encodes CAGSLSGSQGTQYF.

There are many counts of this clonotype. V usage is TRBV7-9 and J usage is TRBJ2-1; D perhaps matches TRBD1 (6 bases). The germline CDR1 and CDR2 sequences are SEHNR and FQNEAQ (reference sequence). Trimming took 5 bases from V and 5 from J, leaving 19 bases between them. The CDR3 covers 16 residues. CDR3 DNA: TGTGCCAGCAGCACTTACCCTCGACAGGCAGACAATGAGCAGTTCTTC. It specifies CASSTYPRQADNEQFF.

The sample holds one count of this clonotype. One end of the junction fails to match germline, which may point to a read error. The chain couples TRBV6-6 to TRBJ2-2, with a possible D match to TRBD2 (6 bases). In germline, CDR1 is MNHNY, CDR2 SVGAGI (reference sequence). The CDR3 has 16 amino acids. CDR3 sequence reads: CASSGSGWARTAELFF. CDR3 in DNA: TGTGCCAGCAGTGGAAGCGGGTGGGCGCGGACCGCGGAGCTGTTTTTT.

Ten or more counts support this clonotype. CDR3 DNA: TGTGCCAGCAGGCCAGAGATGTACTACAATGAGCAGTTCTTC. Protein sequence: CASRPEMYYNEQFF. The rearrangement links TRBV6-1 to TRBJ2-1, with D unclear. Germline lookup yields CDR1 MNHNS and CDR2 SASEGT. V lost 6 bases to trimming and J lost 3 bases, with 12 bases between them. CDR3 length: 14 amino acids.

In this sample, this clonotype turned up many times. The chain carries TRBV5-4 and TRBJ2-1; TRBD2 matches 8 bases. CDR3 size: 13 residues. V lost 3 bases, J lost 9 bases, and 5 bases stayed unmatched. Germline loops: CDR1 SGHNT, CDR2 YYREEE (reference sequence). For the CDR3, the DNA is TGTGCCAGCAGCTCCTTAGCGGGGCCTGAGCAGTTCTTC. It yields the protein CASSSLAGPEQFF.

This clonotype has a count of ten or more. The chain combines TRBV11-2 with TRBJ1-1; a weak D match, TRBD1 (5 bases). Germline assignment: CDR1 SGHAT and CDR2 FQNNGV. This CDR3 is 15 amino acids long. V was trimmed by 1 base and J by 1 base, leaving 10 bases between them. CDR3 bases: TGTGCCAGCAGCTTAGGGGGCCACCGGAACACTGAAGCTTTCTTT. Its protein product is CASSLGGHRNTEAFF.

A remark on this clonotype: A much larger clone differs by one base, so this may be a read error. The chain couples TRBV12-3 or TRBV12-4 to TRBJ2-5; D is possibly TRBD1 (6 bases). V lost 9 bases and J lost 2, with 16 bases in between. CDR3 size: 14 residues. CDR3 residues: CARSPGQTQETQYF. The CDR3 DNA sequence: TGTGCCAGAAGCCCTGGACAGACACAAGAGACCCAGTACTTC.

Ten or more counts support this clonotype. This CDR3 is CASSRDSVSPLHF. CDR3 in DNA: TGTGCCAGCAGCCGGGACTCTGTTTCACCCCTCCACTTT. The chain employs TRBV2 and TRBJ1-6, with a tentative D call TRBD1 (5 bases). V was pared by 6 bases and J by 9 bases, with 12 bases between. Per the germline V gene, CDR1 is SNHLY and CDR2 is FYNNEI. This CDR3 comprises 13 residues.

Turning to this clonotype: One base away lies a much larger clone, so this may be a sequencing read error. The chain employs TRBV11-2 and TRBJ1-5; unclear D gene. The CDR3 totals 12 residues. Germline CDR1 SGHAT, CDR2 FQNNGV. CDR3 sequence: CASSTQNPPQHF. The DNA for the CDR3 is TGTGCCAGCAGCACCCAAAATCCGCCCCAGCATTTT.

This clonotype was picked up many times. V and J are TRBV7-2 and TRBJ2-5; no clear D. CDR3 length: 12 amino acids. Per the germline V gene, CDR1 is SGHTA and CDR2 is FQGNSA. V was pared by 5 bases and J by 0 bases, with 4 bases between. DNA for the CDR3: TGTGCCAGCAGCAACTACCAAGAGACCCAGTACTTC. Translated, it gives CASSNYQETQYF.

This clonotype was found many times. The V and J genes are TRBV7-9 and TRBJ2-1; D call uncertain. CDR1 and CDR2 (germline): SEHNR, FQNEAQ (reference sequence). The CDR3 is 14 residues long. V was cut by 1 base and J by 7 bases, with 11 bases left in between. CDR3 sequence: CASSLGLIGNEQFF. The CDR3 bases are TGTGCCAGCAGCTTAGGGTTAATTGGGAATGAGCAGTTCTTC.

This clonotype was counted ten times or more. This rearrangement joins TRBV29-1 to TRBJ2-6, with D unresolved. V was shortened by 5 bases and J by 2 bases, with 16 bases between the two germline ends. CDR1 and CDR2 (germline): SQVTM, ANQGSEA. CDR3 length: 16 residues. The CDR3 spells CSVQGKGKPGANVLTF. The CDR3 coding sequence is TGCAGCGTTCAAGGCAAAGGGAAGCCTGGGGCCAACGTCCTGACTTTC. Full variable domain (rest looked up from reference TRBV29-1 and TRBJ2-6): SAVISQKPSRDICQRGTSLTIQCQVDSQVTMMFWYRQQPGQSLTLIATANQGSEATYESGFVIDKFPISRPNLTFSTLTVSNMSPEDSSIYLCSVQGKGKPGANVLTFGAGSRLTVL.

This clonotype was found many times. The chain carries TRBV6-1 and TRBJ2-1; 9 bases agree with TRBD2. This CDR3 is 18 amino acids long. The V segment lost 5 bases and the J segment 2 bases; nucleotides outside the gene matches: 13. CDR1 MNHNS and CDR2 SASEGT come from the germline V gene. CDR3 bases: TGTGCCAGCAGTAGGCCGGCTAGCGGGGCGACTACCTACAATGAGCAGTTCTTC. Translating it yields CASSRPASGATTYNEQFF.

The sample holds many counts of this clonotype. The rearrangement joins TRBV11-3 to TRBJ1-1, with 11 nucleotides matching TRBD1. Germline values: CDR1 SGHNT, CDR2 YENEEA. V gave up 4 bases and J gave up 6 bases; unmatched junction bases: 1. This CDR3 spans 13 amino acids. CDR3: CASSWDRGAEAFF. The CDR3 coding sequence is TGTGCCAGCAGCTGGGACAGGGGGGCTGAAGCTTTCTTT. The whole variable domain, filled in from reference TRBV11-3 and TRBJ1-1, reads EAGVVQSPRYKIIEKKQPVAFWCNPISGHNTLYWYLQNLGQGPELLIRYENEEAVDDSQLPKDRFSAERLKGVDSTLKIQPAELGDSAVYLCASSWDRGAEAFFGQGTRLTVV.

At least ten counts were recorded for this clonotype. DNA of the CDR3: TGTGCCAGCGAATCCGCGACAGTTTCCTACAATGAGCAGTTCTTC. Translating gives CASESATVSYNEQFF. V usage is TRBV6-1 and J usage is TRBJ2-1; the D gene is possibly TRBD1 (5 bases). Trimming took off 8 bases at V and 1 base at J, with 15 bases between the two ends. The CDR3 loop spans 15 amino acids. The germline V gene has CDR1 MNHNS and CDR2 SASEGT.

In its sample, this clonotype was seen a few times. In nucleotides, the CDR3 is TGTGCCAGCAGCTACCCGCGCGGGGGGCCCTACAATGAGCAGTTCTTC. Protein product: CASSYPRGGPYNEQFF. The J gene is TRBJ2-1, the V gene TRBV12-3 or TRBV12-4; 8 bases are shared with TRBD2. J was trimmed by 2 bases and V by 6 bases; bases with no gene match: 9. The CDR3 consists of 16 residues.

The J gene is TRBJ2-1, the V gene TRBV9, with D possibly matching TRBD2 (6 bases). Germline CDR1 is SGDLS and CDR2 is YYNGEE. V dropped 4 bases and J dropped 7 bases, with 15 bases sitting between them. The CDR3 extends over 14 amino acids. The CDR3 coding sequence is TGTGCCAGCAGCCCCCGGGAGATGAGGAATGAGCAGTTCTTC. It is translated as CASSPREMRNEQFF.

The chain carries TRBV19 and TRBJ2-1, with unresolved D. The germline V gene has CDR1 LNHDA and CDR2 SQIVND (reference sequence). The V gene lost 6 bases and the J gene lost 7 bases, with 7 bases spanning the gap. This CDR3 spans 11 amino acids. The CDR3 DNA reads as TGTGCCAGTAGCACGCTTAATGAGCAGTTCTTC. Translating gives CASSTLNEQFF.

A remark on this clonotype: In this CDR3 the conserved last residue, phenylalanine or tryptophan, is missing, so a read error is likely. The chain uses TRBV3-1 and TRBJ2-5; D unresolved. The germline V gene encodes CDR1 LGHDT and CDR2 YNNKEL (reference sequence). The germline V and J ends were trimmed by 9 bases and 7 bases, with 21 bases remaining between them. The CDR3 extends over 14 amino acids. The CDR3 nucleotides read TGTGCCAGTTCTCCTTCGGAAGGGCGGCGGACCCAGTACCTC. Translated, it gives CASSPSEGRRTQYL.

Turning to this clonotype: This may be a read error: a much more frequent sequence differs by one nucleotide. V usage is TRBV5-4 and J usage is TRBJ2-7; 7 nucleotides line up with TRBD1. V dropped 4 bases and J dropped 1; count of bases not matched to a gene: 5. The CDR3 runs to 14 residues. From germline, CDR1 is SGHNT and CDR2 YYREEE (reference sequence). The DNA of the CDR3 is TGTGCCAGCAGCCAACAGGGGCCTTCCTACGAGCAGTACTTC. Translating it yields CASSQQGPSYEQYF.

CDR3 DNA: TGTGCCAGCAGCTTAGGGACCGCCCAACAAGAGACCCAGTACTTC. Protein: CASSLGTAQQETQYF. The chain is built from TRBV13 and TRBJ2-5; D is unresolved. The CDR3 is 15 residues long. V was trimmed by 0 bases and J by 2 bases, leaving 10 bases between them. CDR1 and CDR2 from the germline V gene are PRHDT and FYEKMQ (reference sequence).

In this sample, this clonotype turned up many times. The V and J genes are TRBV7-9 and TRBJ2-3; D gene ambiguous. Germline CDR1 SEHNR, CDR2 FQNEAQ (reference sequence). With 7 bases removed from V and 6 bases from J, the gap between germline ends came to 11 bases. This CDR3 contains 12 residues. CDR3 DNA: TGTGCCAGCACCAAGAACGGGGATACGCAGTATTTT. Its translation is CASTKNGDTQYF. Using reference TRBV7-9 and TRBJ2-3 for the parts outside the CDR3, the full variable domain is DTGVSQNPRHKITKRGQNVTFRCDPISEHNRLYWYRQTLGQGPEFLTYFQNEAQLEKSRLLSDRFSAERPKGSFSTLEIQRTEQGDSAMYLCASTKNGDTQYFGPGTRLTVL.

There are many counts of this clonotype. The chain carries TRBV27 and TRBJ2-5; 7 bases are a match to TRBD2. CDR3 length: 17 residues. Germline V lookup: CDR1 MNHEY, CDR2 SMNVEV (reference sequence). Trimming at V came to 4 bases and at J to 5 bases, leaving 16 bases not matched to a gene. CDR3 DNA sequence: TGTGCCAGCAGTTCAAACTCCGGGCCCGGCGGGGGTGAGACCCAGTACTTC. This codes for CASSSNSGPGGGETQYF.

This clonotype was counted only a few times. The chain uses TRBV19 and TRBJ2-3; 9 positions agree with TRBD1. Germline CDR1 is LNHDA and CDR2 is SQIVND (reference sequence). J lost 5 bases, V lost 4 bases, and 4 bases had no gene match. This CDR3 comprises 14 residues. The CDR3: CASSKGQGIDTQYF. CDR3 coding DNA: TGTGCCAGTAGTAAGGGACAGGGCATAGATACGCAGTATTTT.

With regard to this clonotype: This may be a read error: a much more frequent sequence differs by one nucleotide. The chain employs TRBV6-2 or TRBV6-3 and TRBJ2-6, with D possibly matching TRBD1 (5 bases). CDR1 is MNHEY and CDR2 is SVGEGT in the germline V gene. The CDR3 runs 18 residues. CDR3 bases: TGTGCCAGCAGTTACATTGGGTTAGGGGATAAAGGGGCCAACGTCGTGACTTTC. Encoded protein: CASSYIGLGDKGANVVTF.

This clonotype was seen more than once but under ten times. V and J are TRBV7-9 and TRBJ2-3; perhaps TRBD2 as D (5 bases). Germline V CDR1 and CDR2: SEHNR, FQNEAQ (reference sequence). The germline V and J ends were trimmed by 0 bases and 3 bases, with 10 bases remaining between them. This CDR3 region has 15 residues. CDR3 amino acids: CASSLALGKTDTQYF. For the CDR3, the DNA is TGTGCCAGCAGCTTAGCTCTCGGGAAGACAGATACGCAGTATTTT.

This clonotype appeared a few times. The gene calls are TRBV11-1 and TRBJ2-5, with D unresolved. CDR1 is SGHAT and CDR2 is FQDESV in the germline V gene (reference sequence). The CDR3 extends over 12 amino acids. Trimming removed 5 bases at V and 2 bases at J, with 6 bases between. CDR3 in DNA: TGTGCCAGCAGCCCTTTACAAGAGACCCAGTACTTC. It translates to CASSPLQETQYF.

The genes are TRBV7-9 and TRBJ1-5; D is unclear. The CDR3 is made up of 13 amino acids. Germline V gene sequence: CDR1 SEHNR, CDR2 FQNEAQ (reference sequence). V shed 5 bases and J shed 5 bases, with 10 bases lying between them. CDR3 residues: CASSPTGDQPQHF. As DNA, the CDR3 is TGTGCCAGCAGCCCGACCGGAGATCAGCCCCAGCATTTT.

This clonotype was seen at least ten times. The chain recombines TRBV19 with TRBJ2-3; no clear D. Germline-derived CDR1 and CDR2 are LNHDA and SQIVND (reference sequence). Trimming removed 0 bases at V and 6 bases at J, with 7 bases between. The CDR3 has 13 residues. The CDR3 reads CASSIEGSDTQYF. The DNA of the CDR3 is TGTGCCAGTAGTATAGAGGGAAGCGATACGCAGTATTTT.